A single sample gave rise to the 25 T cell receptor beta chains below, sequenced in a study of T cell changes during pregnancy in multiple sclerosis. The assay was immunoSEQ multiplex PCR, and TCRdb's table has in-frame clones only and misses some. Here the sample spans tens of thousands of clones, around 94% being singletons. The sequencing used CD8+ T cells from peripheral blood mononuclear cells, collected before pregnancy. These receptors all come from a female donor with multiple sclerosis, enrolled in a pregnancy study.

The chain links TRBV5-5 to TRBJ1-1; possibly TRBD1 for D (5 bases). The CDR3 runs 14 residues. CDR1 is SGHKS, CDR2 YYEKEE, per germline (reference sequence). V was shortened by 2 bases and J by 4 bases, with 12 bases between the two germline ends. This chain's CDR3 is CASSLSGWGTEAFF. The CDR3 coding sequence is TGTGCCAGCAGCTTATCAGGGTGGGGCACTGAAGCTTTCTTT.

This chain links TRBV5-1 with TRBJ1-2; no clear D. This CDR3 has 14 amino acids. V was trimmed by 4 bases and J by 0 bases, leaving 10 bases between them. Germline V gene sequence: CDR1 SGHRS, CDR2 YFSETQ. For the CDR3, the DNA is TGCGCCAGCAGCCCTGGGCCAGCTAACTATGGCTACACCTTC. The encoded protein is CASSPGPANYGYTF.

The chain joins TRBV2 to TRBJ1-1; D gene unclear. Germline assignment: CDR1 SNHLY and CDR2 FYNNEI. This CDR3 is 14 amino acids long. V lost 3 bases and J lost 3, with 11 bases in between. The CDR3 bases are TGTGCCAGCAGTGAGGGCCAGTTGGACACTGAAGCTTTCTTT. Protein sequence: CASSEGQLDTEAFF.

The rearrangement joins TRBV6-1 to TRBJ1-1; 11 bases are shared with TRBD1. Germline CDR1 MNHNS, CDR2 SASEGT. This CDR3 has 16 residues. J gave up 4 bases and V 5 bases, and 9 bases lay outside the gene matches. CDR3 sequence reads: CASSKGTGGMGTEAFF. CDR3 bases: TGTGCCAGCAGTAAAGGGACAGGGGGGATGGGCACTGAAGCTTTCTTT.

The chain uses TRBV11-2 and TRBJ1-1; D not resolved. Germline lookup yields CDR1 SGHAT and CDR2 FQNNGV. The germline V and J ends were trimmed by 0 bases and 6 bases, with 14 bases remaining between them. This CDR3 is 15 amino acids long. The CDR3 is CASSLELAGGSEAFF. The CDR3 DNA sequence: TGTGCCAGCAGCTTAGAATTGGCAGGTGGGTCTGAAGCTTTCTTT.

This rearrangement joins TRBV27 to TRBJ2-7; 7 bases map to TRBD1. Germline V gene sequence: CDR1 MNHEY, CDR2 SMNVEV (reference sequence). V lost 0 bases to trimming and J lost 3 bases; unmatched junction nucleotides: 5. This CDR3 contains 15 residues. The CDR3 sequence is CASSLSRDRFYEQYF. In nucleotides, the CDR3 is TGTGCCAGCAGTTTATCCCGGGACAGATTCTACGAGCAGTACTTC.

V gene TRBV7-2 combines with J gene TRBJ2-7; 8 bases are shared with TRBD1. CDR1 is SGHTA and CDR2 is FQGNSA in the germline V gene. Trimming cost V 5 bases and J 6 bases; bases outside gene matches: 6. This CDR3 is built from 13 residues. The CDR3 nucleotides are TGTGCCAGCAGCCCATGGACAGGGATCGAGCAGTACTTC. Encoded protein: CASSPWTGIEQYF.

The chain couples TRBV5-1 to TRBJ2-1, with 9 bases that match TRBD2. The ends lost 3 bases at V and 5 bases at J; junction bases unmatched: 9. The CDR3 runs to 16 residues. Germline V gene lookup returns CDR1 SGHRS and CDR2 YFSETQ. The CDR3 DNA reads as TGCGCCAGCAGCTCGTCTAGCGGGACTTTCGACAATGAGCAGTTCTTC. Amino acids: CASSSSSGTFDNEQFF. The variable domain in full, with the rest retrieved from reference TRBV5-1 and TRBJ2-1, is KAGVTQTPRYLIKTRGQQVTLSCSPISGHRSVSWYQQTPGQGLQFLFEYFSETQRNKGNFPGRFSGRQFSNSRSEMNVSTLELGDSALYLCASSSSSGTFDNEQFFGPGTRLTVL.

The V gene is TRBV29-1, the J gene TRBJ2-1; 10 bases match TRBD2. V gave up 5 bases and J gave up 4 bases; unmatched junction bases: 14. Germline-derived CDR1 and CDR2 are SQVTM and ANQGSEA. The CDR3 has 17 amino acids. The CDR3 sequence is CSVYPSGSDAPYNEQFF. In DNA form, the CDR3 reads TGCAGCGTTTATCCTAGCGGGAGTGATGCCCCTTACAATGAGCAGTTCTTC.

This clone appeared a single time. The chain is built from TRBV9 and TRBJ1-2, with D perhaps matching TRBD1 (5 bases). The CDR3 contains 14 residues. Germline lookup yields CDR1 SGDLS and CDR2 YYNGEE. Trimming cost V 2 bases and J 4 bases, with 12 bases left between them. The CDR3 region has the DNA TGTGCCAGCAGCGTCGGTCAGGGATTCTATGGCTACACCTTC. It codes for CASSVGQGFYGYTF.

This clone came up once. The chain is built from TRBV11-2 and TRBJ2-3; 9 nucleotides match TRBD1. The CDR3 is made up of 17 amino acids. CDR1 and CDR2 from the germline V gene are SGHAT and FQNNGV. Unmatched junction bases numbered 12, after V lost 5 bases and J lost 3 bases. CDR3 amino acids: CASSGITGGALTDTQYF. The CDR3, as DNA: TGTGCCAGCAGCGGGATTACAGGGGGCGCCTTGACAGATACGCAGTATTTT.

The J gene is TRBJ2-1, the V gene TRBV6-4, with 7 bases identical to TRBD1. The CDR3 sequence is 14 residues long. In germline, CDR1 is MRHNA, CDR2 SNTAGT. V shed 4 bases, J shed 0 bases, and the junction held 0 bases outside the gene matches. This chain's CDR3 is CASSGDSSYNEQFF. In nucleotides, the CDR3 is TGTGCCAGCAGTGGGGACAGCTCCTACAATGAGCAGTTCTTC.

The CDR3 region has the DNA TGTGCCAGCAGCCCCCCAGGTAGGAATGAGCAGTTCTTC. Translation: CASSPPGRNEQFF. The chain has TRBV7-8 and TRBJ2-1; no definite D call. Deletions cut 5 bases from V and 7 bases from J, with 12 bases between. CDR1 and CDR2 (germline): SGHVS, FQNEAQ. The CDR3 consists of 13 residues.

The gene calls are TRBV5-1 and TRBJ2-7, with 10 bases identical to TRBD2. Germline V lookup: CDR1 SGHRS, CDR2 YFSETQ. This CDR3 has 16 residues. V trimming: 3 bases; J trimming: 3 bases; junction bases outside the gene matches: 9. DNA of the CDR3: TGCGCCAGCAGCTCTGCCGGACTAGCGGACGGCTACGAGCAGTACTTC. Its translation is CASSSAGLADGYEQYF.

The chain recombines TRBV7-9 with TRBJ2-3; weak D call: TRBD2 (6 bases). Germline-derived CDR1 and CDR2 are SEHNR and FQNEAQ (reference sequence). The CDR3 runs to 14 residues. V dropped 8 bases and J dropped 2 bases, with 14 bases sitting between them. The CDR3 region is CASARSGNTDTQYF. The CDR3, as DNA: TGTGCCAGCGCGCGTAGCGGAAACACAGATACGCAGTATTTT.

The rearrangement joins TRBV7-9 to TRBJ1-1, with TRBD1 identical over 7 bases. This CDR3 contains 16 residues. Unmatched junction bases numbered 9, after V lost 4 bases and J lost 1 base. CDR1 is SEHNR and CDR2 is FQNEAQ in the germline V gene (reference sequence). The CDR3 spells CASSSKPGTANTEAFF. The CDR3 nucleotides are TGTGCCAGCAGCTCCAAACCCGGGACAGCGAACACTGAAGCTTTCTTT.

This sequence joins TRBV5-1 and TRBJ1-1; 10 bases map to TRBD1. Trimming cost V 4 bases and J 1 base; bases outside gene matches: 4. This CDR3 is built from 15 residues. Germline V gene data show CDR1 as SGHRS and CDR2 as YFSETQ. CDR3 residues: CASSLDRGANTEAFF. As DNA, the CDR3 is TGCGCCAGCAGCCTGGACAGGGGGGCGAACACTGAAGCTTTCTTT.

The chain links TRBV7-6 to TRBJ2-7, with 9 bases identical to TRBD1. CDR1 and CDR2 from the germline V gene are SGHVS and FNYEAQ. Unmatched junction bases numbered 6, after V lost 4 bases and J lost 5 bases. The CDR3 has 14 amino acids. The DNA of the CDR3 is TGTGCCAGCAGCTCATACAGGGGGCACAACGAGCAGTACTTC. Its protein is CASSSYRGHNEQYF.

On this clone: Additional DNA sequences in this sample encode the identical CDR3. The J gene is TRBJ1-1, the V gene TRBV6-5; a weak D match, TRBD1 (5 bases). V gave up 0 bases and J gave up 6 bases, with 8 bases separating them. The CDR3 is made up of 13 amino acids. CDR1 is MNHEY and CDR2 is SVGAGI in the germline V gene. The CDR3 spells CASSYSRVAEAFF. In DNA form, the CDR3 reads TGTGCCAGCAGTTACTCCAGGGTTGCTGAAGCTTTCTTT.

The chain employs TRBV28 and TRBJ2-7; 8 positions agree with TRBD1. Germline V gives CDR1 MDHEN, CDR2 SYDVKM. The CDR3 is made up of 13 amino acids. V shed 8 bases and J 4 bases; nucleotides not matched to a gene: 7. Here the CDR3 reads CASQDRAKYEQYF. For the CDR3, the DNA is TGTGCCAGCCAGGACAGGGCTAAGTACGAGCAGTACTTC.

The V and J genes are TRBV4-3 and TRBJ1-2, with D possibly being TRBD1 (5 bases). The CDR3 length is 19 residues. Germline assignment: CDR1 LGHNA and CDR2 YSLEER. Trimming took off 1 base at V and 0 bases at J, with 21 bases between the two ends. This chain's CDR3 is CASSQVVSSFDSSNYGYTF. In DNA, the CDR3 is TGCGCCAGCAGCCAAGTAGTGTCTAGTTTTGACAGTTCTAACTATGGCTACACCTTC.

With regard to this clone: This sample includes further DNA sequences coding for the same CDR3. The chain uses TRBV27 and TRBJ2-1; 9 nucleotides align to TRBD2. CDR3 length: 16 residues. Germline V gene sequence: CDR1 MNHEY, CDR2 SMNVEV (reference sequence). V shed 5 bases, J shed 0 bases, and the junction held 5 bases outside the gene matches. CDR3 residues: CASSPTSGSSYNEQFF. DNA for the CDR3: TGTGCCAGCAGTCCGACTAGCGGAAGCTCCTACAATGAGCAGTTCTTC.

The rearrangement links TRBV6-4 to TRBJ2-2, with a weak D call TRBD1 (6 bases). Germline lookup yields CDR1 MRHNA and CDR2 SNTAGT. The ends were cut back, 1 base at V and 4 bases at J, with 7 bases in the middle. The length of the CDR3 is 14 residues. The CDR3 is CASSDLDSTGELFF. Written as DNA, the CDR3 is TGTGCCAGCAGTGACTTGGACAGCACCGGGGAGCTGTTTTTT.

The rearrangement uses TRBV30 and TRBJ2-7; possible D gene TRBD1, 6 bases. Germline V lookup: CDR1 GTSNPN, CDR2 SVGIG (reference sequence). Trimming took 3 bases from V and 2 from J, leaving 17 bases between them. The CDR3 runs 15 residues. CDR3 loop: CAWSPPDRKAYEQYF. As DNA, the CDR3 is TGTGCCTGGAGCCCTCCTGACAGGAAAGCCTACGAGCAGTACTTC.

The chain joins TRBV27 to TRBJ2-1; the match to TRBD1 covers 9 bases. V shed 7 bases, J shed 5 bases, and the junction held 6 bases outside the gene matches. Germline V gene data show CDR1 as MNHEY and CDR2 as SMNVEV (reference sequence). The CDR3 length is 14 residues. For the CDR3, the DNA is TGTGCCAGCACCCCGACAGGGGGTCACAATGAGCAGTTCTTC. Protein sequence: CASTPTGGHNEQFF.